Presented here are 30 T cell receptor beta chains from one specimen sequenced in a study of T-cell reconstitution after alpha-beta-depleted transplantation in children. As it was prepared, the TCRbeta library received unique molecular identifiers. TCRdb re-derived calls from the PCR reads in MiXCR, one entry per CDR3 protein. The sample has about 290,000 distinct CDR3 sequences, around a tenth seen once. Sequencing was performed on PBMCs, taken before TCRalphabeta/CD19-depleted stem cell transplant. The receptors were sampled from a boy under two years old with acute myeloid leukemia, due to receive a stem cell transplant.

The chain has TRBV4-2 and TRBJ2-7; TRBD1 aligns across 9 bases. The CDR3 extends over 15 amino acids. V was clipped by 3 bases and J by 4 bases; unmatched bases: 7. The germline CDR1 and CDR2 sequences are LGHNA and YNFKEQ. As DNA, the CDR3 is TGTGCCAGCAGCCAGGGACAGGGTGGCTTTTACGAGCAGTACTTC. As protein: CASSQGQGGFYEQYF.

This clonotype was counted at least ten times. J is TRBJ1-3 and V is TRBV7-2, with D possibly TRBD1 on 6 matching bases. This CDR3 is 15 amino acids long. Germline V CDR1 and CDR2: SGHTA, FQGNSA. Trimming removed 1 base from V and 0 bases from J, with 7 bases in between. For the CDR3, the DNA is TGTGCCAGCAGCTTAGACAGGGACTCTGGAAACACCATATATTTT. Its protein is CASSLDRDSGNTIYF.

In this sample, this clonotype turned up a few times. The chain employs TRBV12-3 or TRBV12-4 and TRBJ1-3; D is perhaps TRBD1 (5 bases). Trimming removed 5 bases from V and 0 bases from J, with 23 bases in between. The CDR3 contains 19 residues. The CDR3 nucleotides are TGTGCCAGCAGTATTCGCCCTCTTGCGGGGGTCCCCTCTGGAAACACCATATATTTT. It encodes CASSIRPLAGVPSGNTIYF.

This rearrangement joins TRBV12-3 or TRBV12-4 to TRBJ1-5, with D uncertain. V was cut by 3 bases and J by 4 bases, with 7 bases left in between. This CDR3 is built from 13 residues. The CDR3 DNA reads as TGTGCCAGCAGTTTCCGGATGAATCAGCCCCAGCATTTT. Residues: CASSFRMNQPQHF.

This clonotype was observed a handful of times. The chain employs TRBV20-1 and TRBJ1-6, with D uncertain. This CDR3 is 15 amino acids long. V lost 3 bases to trimming and J lost 4 bases, with 13 bases between them. Germline lookup yields CDR1 DFQATT and CDR2 SNEGSKA (reference sequence). The CDR3 reads CSASPRALYNSPLHF. The CDR3 bases are TGCAGTGCTAGCCCCCGGGCCCTTTATAATTCACCCCTCCACTTT.

With respect to this clonotype: A single base separates this from a much larger clone, so it may be a read error. V is TRBV7-2 and J is TRBJ1-3; D is undetermined. The CDR3 totals 12 residues. Germline V gene sequence: CDR1 SGHTA, CDR2 FQGNSA. This CDR3 is CASSFRVNTVYF. Here the CDR3 DNA reads TGTGCCAGCAGCTTTCGGGTTAACACCGTATATTTT.

The rearrangement uses TRBV11-2 and TRBJ2-4; unclear D gene. The CDR3 runs 13 residues. With 4 bases removed from V and 3 bases from J, the gap between germline ends came to 7 bases. Germline V gene data show CDR1 as SGHAT and CDR2 as FQNNGV. The CDR3 region has the DNA TGTGCCAGCAGCTCTGAAGGCAAAAACATTCAGTACTTC. Its protein is CASSSEGKNIQYF.

This clonotype was recorded at least ten times. This chain uses TRBV10-3 with TRBJ2-3, with 12 bases that match TRBD2. The CDR3 contains 15 residues. V dropped 5 bases and J dropped 4; count of bases not matched to a gene: 4. Germline CDR1 reads ENHRY; CDR2 reads SYGVKD. The CDR3 here is CAISLSSGGADTQYF. CDR3 sequence (DNA): TGTGCCATCAGTCTGTCTAGCGGGGGGGCAGATACGCAGTATTTT.

This clonotype was picked up many times. The rearrangement links TRBV28 to TRBJ2-1, with D possibly matching TRBD2 (6 bases). The CDR3 is made up of 17 amino acids. V was clipped by 2 bases and J by 4 bases, with 18 bases between them. Germline CDR1 is MDHEN and CDR2 is SYDVKM. The CDR3 loop reads CASSLPKSSAIYNEQFF. The CDR3 DNA follows: TGTGCCAGCAGTTTACCAAAATCTAGCGCCATATACAATGAGCAGTTCTTC.

In this sample, this clonotype turned up many times. The V call is TRBV7-3, the J call TRBJ2-3, with D tentatively TRBD1 or TRBD2 (6 bases each). Looked up from germline, CDR1 is SGHTA and CDR2 is FQGTGA. This CDR3 is 17 amino acids long. Trimming cost V 2 bases and J 0 bases, with 15 bases left between them. The CDR3 here is CASSLVGGGPSTDTQYF. In DNA, the CDR3 is TGTGCCAGCAGCTTAGTCGGTGGGGGGCCTAGCACAGATACGCAGTATTTT.

This clonotype was found many times. V is TRBV18 and J is TRBJ2-1, with TRBD2 matching over 11 bases. J was trimmed by 8 bases and V by 3 bases; bases with no gene match: 6. This CDR3 has 15 residues. Germline CDR1 KGHSH, CDR2 LQKENI. In DNA, the CDR3 is TGTGCCAGCTCACCCCTTGGACTAGCGGGCGATGAGCAGTTCTTC. Translated: CASSPLGLAGDEQFF.

At least ten counts were recorded for this clonotype. The J gene is TRBJ2-7, the V gene TRBV11-2; D is undetermined. The V end was cut by 1 base, the J end by 4 bases, with 8 bases between. Germline V CDR1 and CDR2: SGHAT, FQNNGV. The CDR3 spans 13 residues. The CDR3 nucleotides are TGTGCCAGCAGCTTAGGTTCTCGGTACGAGCAGTACTTC. Encoded protein: CASSLGSRYEQYF.

This clonotype came up a few times. This chain joins TRBV11-3 and TRBJ1-1; TRBD1 aligns across 8 bases. With 5 bases clipped from V and 1 base from J, the junction kept 3 bases outside the gene matches. CDR3 size: 14 residues. Germline V lookup: CDR1 SGHNT, CDR2 YENEEA. The CDR3 protein is CASSNGQGNTEAFF. Here the CDR3 DNA reads TGTGCCAGCAGCAACGGACAGGGGAACACTGAAGCTTTCTTT.

The chain employs TRBV5-1 and TRBJ2-1; D might be TRBD2 (6 bases). Germline V gene sequence: CDR1 SGHRS, CDR2 YFSETQ. The CDR3 consists of 14 residues. V was cut by 7 bases and J by 6 bases, with 17 bases left in between. CDR3 residues: CASLLGAGSNEQFF. In DNA form, the CDR3 reads TGCGCCAGCTTATTGGGAGCGGGCAGCAATGAGCAGTTCTTC.

This clonotype was recorded many times. The V and J genes are TRBV4-3 and TRBJ2-7; TRBD2 matches at 9 bases. In germline, CDR1 is LGHNA, CDR2 YSLEER. V lost 0 bases and J lost 5; bases outside the gene matches: 8. There are 16 residues in the CDR3. The chain's CDR3 is CASSQDWASGTDEQYF. The CDR3 bases are TGCGCCAGCAGCCAAGACTGGGCTAGCGGGACGGACGAGCAGTACTTC.

This clonotype has at least ten counts. The gene calls are TRBV29-1 and TRBJ1-2, with D hard to call. Germline V gene lookup returns CDR1 SQVTM and CDR2 ANQGSEA. With 5 bases removed from V and 7 bases from J, the gap between germline ends came to 11 bases. This CDR3 contains 11 residues. For the CDR3, the DNA is TGCAGCGTTTACGGGTCCGCTGGCTACACCTTC. It encodes CSVYGSAGYTF. The complete variable domain, with remaining parts taken from reference TRBV29-1 and TRBJ1-2, reads SAVISQKPSRDICQRGTSLTIQCQVDSQVTMMFWYRQQPGQSLTLIATANQGSEATYESGFVIDKFPISRPNLTFSTLTVSNMSPEDSSIYLCSVYGSAGYTFGSGTRLTVV.

This chain links TRBV20-1 with TRBJ2-5, with D possibly being TRBD1 or TRBD2 (5 bases each). The CDR3 length is 16 residues. V lost 0 bases, J lost 1 base, and 15 bases lay in between. Germline assignment: CDR1 DFQATT and CDR2 SNEGSKA (reference sequence). As DNA, the CDR3 is TGCAGTGCTAGAGAGTGGCCGGGGCTTCTCCAAGAGACCCAGTACTTC. It codes for CSAREWPGLLQETQYF.

This chain links TRBV7-2 with TRBJ2-5; the D gene is possibly TRBD2 (6 bases). The CDR3 totals 14 residues. Per germline, CDR1 SGHTA and CDR2 FQGNSA. Deletions cut 5 bases from V and 5 bases from J, with 15 bases between. The CDR3 region is CASSLDWGEETQYF. Here the CDR3 DNA reads TGTGCCAGCAGCCTCGACTGGGGGGAGGAGACCCAGTACTTC.

This clonotype has at least ten counts. This chain joins TRBV12-3 or TRBV12-4 and TRBJ1-5; 7 nucleotides line up with TRBD1. CDR3 size: 15 residues. J was trimmed by 4 bases and V by 5 bases; bases with no gene match: 8. CDR3 residues: CASSLQGRMNQPQHF. CDR3 nucleotide sequence: TGTGCCAGCAGTCTACAGGGGCGCATGAATCAGCCCCAGCATTTT.

This clonotype was seen at least ten times. CDR3 amino acids: CASSGGWGRTGELFF. The CDR3 DNA sequence: TGTGCCAGCAGTGGAGGATGGGGTAGGACCGGGGAGCTGTTTTTT. V and J are TRBV6-2 or TRBV6-3 and TRBJ2-2; D possibly corresponds to TRBD2 (5 bases). Trimming left V 5 bases short and J 5 bases short, with 15 bases between. The CDR3 has 15 amino acids. Germline values: CDR1 MNHEY, CDR2 SVGEGT.

This clonotype was detected ten times or more. This sequence joins TRBV14 and TRBJ2-5; 7 positions match TRBD1. The CDR3 is 14 amino acids. With 4 bases clipped from V and 4 bases from J, the junction kept 6 bases outside the gene matches. CDR1 and CDR2 (germline): SGHDN, FVKESK. CDR3 residues: CASSRDRETETQYF. The CDR3 bases are TGTGCCAGCAGCCGAGACAGGGAGACAGAGACCCAGTACTTC.

A note on this clonotype: A much larger clone differs by one base, so this may be a read error. The rearrangement links TRBV12-3 or TRBV12-4 to TRBJ2-1; 10 nucleotides align to TRBD2. The junction had 8 bases not matched to a gene; V was cut back by 4 bases and J by 8 bases. This CDR3 contains 15 residues. CDR3 residues: CASSYGTSEYDEQFF. The DNA for the CDR3 is TGTGCCAGCAGTTACGGGACTAGCGAATACGATGAGCAGTTCTTC.

In this sample, this clonotype turned up many times. As DNA, the CDR3 is TGCAGCGTAGACAGGGCCACTGAAGCTTTCTTT. It specifies CSVDRATEAFF. The genes are TRBV29-1 and TRBJ1-1; TRBD1 matches 7 bases. After removal of 6 bases from V and 4 bases from J, the junction contained 2 bases not matched to a gene. Looked up from germline, CDR1 is SQVTM and CDR2 is ANQGSEA. CDR3 length: 11 residues.

This clonotype has more than one count but fewer than ten. One junction end does not reproduce the germline sequence, and a read error may be involved. The V and J genes are TRBV28 and TRBJ1-3, with D unresolved. Germline CDR1 MDHEN, CDR2 SYDVKM. The CDR3 runs 15 residues. For the CDR3, the DNA is TGTGCCACCACGGACGGACCCAACTCTGGAAACACTATATATTTT. As protein: CATTDGPNSGNTIYF.

The gene calls are TRBV12-3 or TRBV12-4 and TRBJ2-1, with D possibly being TRBD1 (5 bases). The CDR3 runs 15 residues. Between the trimmed V and J ends, which lost 1 base and 3 bases, there was a span of 10 bases. CDR3 coding DNA: TGTGCCAGCAGTTTAGATGCAGGGTACTACAATGAGCAGTTCTTC. Amino acid sequence: CASSLDAGYYNEQFF.

This clonotype was counted ten times or more. The chain is built from TRBV7-2 and TRBJ2-7; TRBD1 matches at 7 bases. This CDR3 spans 16 amino acids. J gave up 2 bases and V 1 base, and 8 bases lay outside the gene matches. The germline CDR1 and CDR2 sequences are SGHTA and FQGNSA. CDR3: CASSLGSNRGPYEQYF. As DNA, the CDR3 is TGTGCCAGCAGCTTAGGGTCTAACAGGGGCCCCTACGAGCAGTACTTC. The whole variable domain, remainder taken from reference TRBV7-2 and TRBJ2-7, is GAGVSQSPSNKVTEKGKDVELRCDPISGHTALYWYRQSLGQGLEFLIYFQGNSAPDKSGLPSDRFSAERTGGSVSTLTIQRTQQEDSAVYLCASSLGSNRGPYEQYFGPGTRLTVT.

This clonotype was recorded at least ten times. The chain carries TRBV7-2 and TRBJ2-1, with 8 bases matching TRBD2. CDR3 length: 13 residues. Per the germline V gene, CDR1 is SGHTA and CDR2 is FQGNSA. The CDR3 spells CAAGGLAPNEQFF. The CDR3 DNA reads TGTGCGGCGGGGGGCCTGGCCCCAAATGAGCAGTTCTTC.

This clonotype was seen more than once but under ten times. J is TRBJ2-1 and V is TRBV28; possible D gene TRBD2, 6 bases. CDR3 length equals 17 residues. V lost 4 bases and J lost 3, with 19 bases in between. CDR1 and CDR2 from the germline V gene are MDHEN and SYDVKM. The CDR3 coding sequence is TGTGCCAGCAGTTCCATTATACTAGCCCGAGGCTACAATGAGCAGTTCTTC. Its translation: CASSSIILARGYNEQFF.

This clonotype was detected ten times or more. V gene TRBV12-3 or TRBV12-4 combines with J gene TRBJ1-1; the D gene is possibly TRBD1 (6 bases). The CDR3 totals 11 residues. The ends were cut back, 5 bases at V and 11 bases at J, with 12 bases in the middle. The CDR3 protein is CASSRQVTAFF. The CDR3 DNA is TGTGCCAGCAGTCGACAGGTTACCGCTTTCTTT.

This clonotype was counted ten times or more. The gene calls are TRBV20-1 and TRBJ1-6; D is unresolved. The CDR3 runs to 13 residues. The V end was cut by 1 base, the J end by 5 bases, with 6 bases between. Germline V gene data show CDR1 as DFQATT and CDR2 as SNEGSKA (reference sequence). Here the CDR3 reads CSARGPNNSPLHF. The CDR3 DNA is TGCAGTGCTAGAGGTCCCAATAATTCACCCCTCCACTTT.